The rows below give T cell receptor beta chains drawn from one sample of a study of T cell changes during pregnancy in multiple sclerosis. Data came from immunoSEQ multiplex PCR; TCRdb stores just in-frame clones and leaves some out. This sample has 35,000 to 50,000 clones, with roughly 93% found just once. Sequenced sample: PBMCs (not recorded whether the cells were cultured). These receptors originate from a female donor with multiple sclerosis, enrolled in a pregnancy study. CDR3s include the opening cysteine and the closing phenylalanine or tryptophan. The D gene is left open where the match is weak.

v_gene: TRBV5-1
j_gene: TRBJ2-5
d_gene: NA
CDR3aa: CASSLAVSRGETQYF
CDR3nt: TGCGCCAGCAGCTTGGCCGTGTCGAGGGGGGAGACCCAGTACTTC

v_gene: TRBV10-2
j_gene: TRBJ2-7
d_gene: NA
CDR3aa: CASSGSSYEQYF
CDR3nt: TGCGCCAGCAGTGGTAGCTCCTACGAGCAGTACTTC

v_gene: TRBV5-4
j_gene: TRBJ1-3
d_gene: TRBD1
CDR3aa: CASSGTGNPGNTIYF
CDR3nt: TGTGCCAGCAGCGGGACAGGGAACCCTGGAAACACCATATATTTT

v_gene: TRBV7-9
j_gene: TRBJ2-5
d_gene: NA
CDR3aa: CASSSTAGETQYF
CDR3nt: TGTGCCAGCAGTTCCACAGCAGGGGAGACCCAGTACTTC

v_gene: TRBV11-2
j_gene: TRBJ2-5
d_gene: NA
CDR3aa: CASSLARGSPVYF
CDR3nt: TGTGCCAGCAGCTTAGCCCGAGGGAGTCCCGTGTACTTC

v_gene: TRBV11-2
j_gene: TRBJ2-7
d_gene: TRBD2
CDR3aa: CASSSHRGGEQYF
CDR3nt: TGTGCCAGCAGCTCCCACCGGGGGGGCGAGCAGTACTTC

v_gene: TRBV5-1
j_gene: TRBJ2-1
d_gene: NA
CDR3aa: CASSLREQRTSRSYNEQFF
CDR3nt: TGCGCCAGCAGCTTGAGAGAGCAACGTACTAGTCGCTCCTACAATGAGCAGTTCTTC

v_gene: TRBV11-2
j_gene: TRBJ2-2
d_gene: TRBD2
CDR3aa: CASSNGLAGGPAGELFF
CDR3nt: TGTGCCAGCAGCAACGGACTAGCGGGAGGGCCGGCCGGGGAGCTGTTTTTT

v_gene: TRBV4-1
j_gene: TRBJ2-4
d_gene: TRBD2
CDR3aa: CASSGLGFLAKNIQYF
CDR3nt: TGCGCCAGCAGCGGACTAGGGTTTCTAGCCAAAAACATTCAGTACTTC

v_gene: TRBV5-1
j_gene: TRBJ2-3
d_gene: NA
CDR3aa: CASTPGSTDTQYF
CDR3nt: TGCGCCAGCACCCCGGGAAGCACAGATACGCAGTATTTT